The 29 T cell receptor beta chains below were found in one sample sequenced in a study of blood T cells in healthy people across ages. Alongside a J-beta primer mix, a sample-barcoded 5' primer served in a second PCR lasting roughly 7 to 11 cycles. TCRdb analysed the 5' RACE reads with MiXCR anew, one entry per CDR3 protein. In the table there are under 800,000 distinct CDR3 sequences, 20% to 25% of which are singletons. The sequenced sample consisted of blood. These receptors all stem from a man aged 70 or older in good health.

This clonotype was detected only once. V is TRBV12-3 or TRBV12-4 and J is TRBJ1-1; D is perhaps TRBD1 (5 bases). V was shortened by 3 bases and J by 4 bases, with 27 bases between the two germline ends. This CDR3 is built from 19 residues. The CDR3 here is CASSFVSGGIGFRGTEAFF. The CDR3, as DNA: TGTGCCAGCAGTTTTGTTAGTGGGGGGATTGGGTTTAGGGGCACTGAAGCTTTCTTT.

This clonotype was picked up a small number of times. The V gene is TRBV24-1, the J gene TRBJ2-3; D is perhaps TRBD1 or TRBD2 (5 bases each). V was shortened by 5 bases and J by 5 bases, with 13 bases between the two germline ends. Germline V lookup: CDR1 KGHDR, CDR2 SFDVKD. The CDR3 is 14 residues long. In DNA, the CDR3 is TGTGCCACCAGTGGGGGCGCGAGGGGAGATACGCAGTATTTT. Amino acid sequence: CATSGGARGDTQYF.

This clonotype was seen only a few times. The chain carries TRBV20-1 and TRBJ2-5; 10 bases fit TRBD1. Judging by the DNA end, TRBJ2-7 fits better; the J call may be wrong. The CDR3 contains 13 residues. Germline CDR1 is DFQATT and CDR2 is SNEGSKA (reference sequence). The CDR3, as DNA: TGCAGTGCCGACAGGGGGCCTAACTACGAGCAGTACTTC. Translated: CSADRGPNYEQYF.

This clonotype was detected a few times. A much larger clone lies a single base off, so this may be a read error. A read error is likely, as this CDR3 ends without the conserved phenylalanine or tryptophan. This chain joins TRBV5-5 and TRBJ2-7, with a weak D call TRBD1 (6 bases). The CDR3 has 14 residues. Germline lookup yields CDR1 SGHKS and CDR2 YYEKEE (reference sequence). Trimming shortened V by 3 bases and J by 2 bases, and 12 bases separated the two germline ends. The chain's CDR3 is CASSYQQGPYEQYS. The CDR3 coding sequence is TGTGCCAGCAGCTACCAACAGGGCCCCTACGAGCAGTACTCC.

The CDR3 is CASSSQGGWTDTQYF. DNA of the CDR3: TGTGCCAGCAGTTCCCAGGGTGGTTGGACAGATACGCAGTATTTT. The rearrangement links TRBV28 to TRBJ2-3; D may be TRBD1 (5 bases). Germline assignment: CDR1 MDHEN and CDR2 SYDVKM. This CDR3 comprises 15 residues. The germline V and J ends were trimmed by 4 bases and 3 bases, with 14 bases remaining between them.

The CDR3 nucleotides read TGTGCCAGTAGGATAACAGGAGGACCTACCTCCTACAATGAGCAGTTCTTC. This encodes CASRITGGPTSYNEQFF. This chain joins TRBV19 and TRBJ2-1; D assignment may be TRBD1 or TRBD2 (5 bases each). This CDR3 is 17 amino acids long. Germline values: CDR1 LNHDA, CDR2 SQIVND (reference sequence). Trimming shortened V by 6 bases and J by 0 bases, and 18 bases separated the two germline ends.

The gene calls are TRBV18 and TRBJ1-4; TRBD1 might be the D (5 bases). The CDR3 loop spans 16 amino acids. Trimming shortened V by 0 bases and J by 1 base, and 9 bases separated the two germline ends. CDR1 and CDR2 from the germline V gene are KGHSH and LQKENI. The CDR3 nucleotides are TGTGCCAGCTCACCACCAACAGGCGGAACTAATGAAAAACTGTTTTTT. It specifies CASSPPTGGTNEKLFF.

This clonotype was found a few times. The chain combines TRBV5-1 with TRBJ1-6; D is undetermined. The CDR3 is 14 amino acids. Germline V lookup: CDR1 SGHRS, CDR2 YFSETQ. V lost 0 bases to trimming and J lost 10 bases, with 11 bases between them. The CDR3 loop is CASSLEGRESPLHF. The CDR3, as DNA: TGCGCCAGCAGCTTGGAAGGGAGAGAATCACCCCTCCACTTT.

The DNA of the CDR3 is TGTGCCAGCAGTGACCCCAGACCTCGCCAAGAGACCCAGTACTTC. Amino acids: CASSDPRPRQETQYF. This chain joins TRBV6-1 and TRBJ2-5; no clear D gene. CDR1 MNHNS and CDR2 SASEGT come from the germline V gene. Trimming took 3 bases from V and 1 from J, leaving 12 bases between them. This CDR3 is built from 15 residues.

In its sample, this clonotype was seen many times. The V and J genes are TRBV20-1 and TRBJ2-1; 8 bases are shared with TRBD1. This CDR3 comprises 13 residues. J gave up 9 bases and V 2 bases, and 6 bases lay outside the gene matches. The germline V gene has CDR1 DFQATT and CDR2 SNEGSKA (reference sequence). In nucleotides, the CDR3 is TGCAGTGCTAGACCACCCGACAGGGGTGAGCAGTTCTTC. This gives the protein CSARPPDRGEQFF.

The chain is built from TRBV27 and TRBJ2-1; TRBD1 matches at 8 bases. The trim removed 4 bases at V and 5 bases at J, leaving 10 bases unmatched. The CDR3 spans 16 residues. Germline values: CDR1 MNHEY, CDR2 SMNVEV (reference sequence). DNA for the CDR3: TGTGCCAGCAGTTATTTCCAGGGGGCAGGGGACAATGAGCAGTTCTTC. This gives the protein CASSYFQGAGDNEQFF.

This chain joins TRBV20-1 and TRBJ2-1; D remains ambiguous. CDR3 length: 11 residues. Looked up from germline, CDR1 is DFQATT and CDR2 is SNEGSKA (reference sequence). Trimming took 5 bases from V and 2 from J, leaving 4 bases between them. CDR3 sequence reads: CSAPTYNEQFF. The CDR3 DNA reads TGCAGTGCTCCTACCTACAATGAGCAGTTCTTC.

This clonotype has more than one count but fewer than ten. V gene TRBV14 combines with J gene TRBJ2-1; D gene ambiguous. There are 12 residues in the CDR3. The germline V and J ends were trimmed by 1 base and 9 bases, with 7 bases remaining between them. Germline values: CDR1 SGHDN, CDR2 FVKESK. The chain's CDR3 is CASSQGISEQFF. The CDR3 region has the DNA TGTGCCAGCAGCCAAGGCATTTCTGAGCAGTTCTTC.

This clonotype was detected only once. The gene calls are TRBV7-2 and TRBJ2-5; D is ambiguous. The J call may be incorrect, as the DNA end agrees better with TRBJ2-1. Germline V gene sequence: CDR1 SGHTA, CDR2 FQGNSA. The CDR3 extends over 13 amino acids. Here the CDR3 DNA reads TGTGCCAGCAGCTTAGCCAGACATCTTGAGCAGTTCTTC. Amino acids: CASSLARHLEQFF.

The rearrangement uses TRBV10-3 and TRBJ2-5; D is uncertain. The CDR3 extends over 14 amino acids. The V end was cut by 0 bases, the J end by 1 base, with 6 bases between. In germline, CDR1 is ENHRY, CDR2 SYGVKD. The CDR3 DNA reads TGTGCCATCAGTGAGTCGAACGGCCAAGAGACCCAGTACTTC. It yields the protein CAISESNGQETQYF.

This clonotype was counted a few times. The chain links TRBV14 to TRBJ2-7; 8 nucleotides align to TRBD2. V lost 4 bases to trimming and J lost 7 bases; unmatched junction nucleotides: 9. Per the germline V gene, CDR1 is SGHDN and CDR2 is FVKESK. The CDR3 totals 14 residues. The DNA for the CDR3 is TGTGCCAGCAGCCCCGGACTAGCTTCGCGGGAGCAGTACTTC. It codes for CASSPGLASREQYF. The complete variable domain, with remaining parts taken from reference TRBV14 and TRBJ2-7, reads EAGVTQFPSHSVIEKGQTVTLRCDPISGHDNLYWYRRVMGKEIKFLLHFVKESKQDESGMPNNRFLAERTGGTYSTLKVQPAELEDSGVYFCASSPGLASREQYFGPGTRLTVT.

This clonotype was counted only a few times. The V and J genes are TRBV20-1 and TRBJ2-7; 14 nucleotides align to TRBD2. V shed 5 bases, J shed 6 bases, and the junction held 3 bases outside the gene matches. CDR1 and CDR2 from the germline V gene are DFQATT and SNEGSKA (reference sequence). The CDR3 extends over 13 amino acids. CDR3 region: CSAATSGRGEQYF. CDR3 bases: TGCAGTGCTGCGACTAGCGGGAGGGGCGAGCAGTACTTC.

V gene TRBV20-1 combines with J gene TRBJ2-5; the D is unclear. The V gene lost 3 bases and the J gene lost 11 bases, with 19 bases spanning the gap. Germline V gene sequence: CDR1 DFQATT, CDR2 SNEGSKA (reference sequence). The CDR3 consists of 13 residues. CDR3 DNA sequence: TGCAGTGCTAGGGCGGCGATACCCGATGGGCAGTACTTC. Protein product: CSARAAIPDGQYF.

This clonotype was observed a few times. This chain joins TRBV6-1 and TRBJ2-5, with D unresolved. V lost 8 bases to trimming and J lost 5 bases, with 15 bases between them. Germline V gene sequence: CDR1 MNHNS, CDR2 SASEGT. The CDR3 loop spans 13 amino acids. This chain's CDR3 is CASSSRVGETQYF. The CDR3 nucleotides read TGTGCCAGCTCGTCGAGAGTGGGTGAGACCCAGTACTTC.

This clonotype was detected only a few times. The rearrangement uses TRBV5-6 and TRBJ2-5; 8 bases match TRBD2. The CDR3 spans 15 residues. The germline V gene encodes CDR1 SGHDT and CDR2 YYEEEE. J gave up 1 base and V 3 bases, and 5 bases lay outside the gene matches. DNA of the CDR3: TGTGCCAGCAGCTACGGGACTAGGATCCAAGAGACCCAGTACTTC. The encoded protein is CASSYGTRIQETQYF.

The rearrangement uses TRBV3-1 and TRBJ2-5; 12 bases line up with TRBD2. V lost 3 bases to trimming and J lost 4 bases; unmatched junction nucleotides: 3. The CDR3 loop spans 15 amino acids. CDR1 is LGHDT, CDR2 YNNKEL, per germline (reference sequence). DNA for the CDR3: TGTGCCAGCAGCCAGAAGACTAGCGGGAGAGAGACCCAGTACTTC. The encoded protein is CASSQKTSGRETQYF.

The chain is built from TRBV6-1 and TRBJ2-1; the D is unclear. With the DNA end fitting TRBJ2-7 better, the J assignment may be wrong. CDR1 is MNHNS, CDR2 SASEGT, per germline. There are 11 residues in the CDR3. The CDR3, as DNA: TGTGCCAGCACCCACGCCTACGAGCAGTACTTC. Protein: CASTHAYEQYF.

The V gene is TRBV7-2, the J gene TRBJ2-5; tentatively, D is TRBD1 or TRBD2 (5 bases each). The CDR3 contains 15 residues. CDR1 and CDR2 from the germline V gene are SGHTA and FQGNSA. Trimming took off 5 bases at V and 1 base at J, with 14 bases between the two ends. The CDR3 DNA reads TGTGCCAGCAGCCTATCCTCGGGACCCCAAGAGACCCAGTACTTC. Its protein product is CASSLSSGPQETQYF.

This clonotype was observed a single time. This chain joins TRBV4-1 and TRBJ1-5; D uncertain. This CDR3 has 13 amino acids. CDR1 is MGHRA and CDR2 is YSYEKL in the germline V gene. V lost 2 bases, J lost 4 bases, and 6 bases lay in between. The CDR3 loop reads CASSQPGNQPQHF. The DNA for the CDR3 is TGCGCCAGCAGCCAACCGGGAAATCAGCCCCAGCATTTT.

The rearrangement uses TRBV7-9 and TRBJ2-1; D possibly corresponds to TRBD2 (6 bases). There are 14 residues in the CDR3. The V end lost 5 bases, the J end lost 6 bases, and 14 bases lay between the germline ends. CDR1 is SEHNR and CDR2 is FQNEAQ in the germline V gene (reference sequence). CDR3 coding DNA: TGTGCCAGCAGCCCGGACTATATTCGCAATGAGCAGTTCTTC. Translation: CASSPDYIRNEQFF.

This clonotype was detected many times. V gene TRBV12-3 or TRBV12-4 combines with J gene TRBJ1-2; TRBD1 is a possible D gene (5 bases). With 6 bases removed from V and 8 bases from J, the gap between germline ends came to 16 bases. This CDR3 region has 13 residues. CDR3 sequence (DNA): TGTGCCAGCAGGCCTCAGGGTCTAGGAGGCTACACCTTC. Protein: CASRPQGLGGYTF.

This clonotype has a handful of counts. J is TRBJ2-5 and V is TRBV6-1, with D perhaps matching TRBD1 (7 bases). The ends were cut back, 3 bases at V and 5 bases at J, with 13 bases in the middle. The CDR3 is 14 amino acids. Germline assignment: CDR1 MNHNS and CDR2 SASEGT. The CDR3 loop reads CASSDLTGRETQYF. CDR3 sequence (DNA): TGTGCCAGCAGTGATTTGACAGGGAGGGAGACCCAGTACTTC.

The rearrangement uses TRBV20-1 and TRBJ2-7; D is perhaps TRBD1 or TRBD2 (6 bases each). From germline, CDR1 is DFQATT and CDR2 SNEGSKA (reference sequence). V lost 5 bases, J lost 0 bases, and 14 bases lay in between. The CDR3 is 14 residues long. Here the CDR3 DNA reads TGCAGTGCTGCCAGGGGACTCAGCTCCTACGAGCAGTACTTC. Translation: CSAARGLSSYEQYF.

This CDR3 is CASSWGLAESSYEQYF. For the CDR3, the DNA is TGCGCCAGCAGCTGGGGACTAGCGGAAAGCTCCTACGAGCAGTACTTC. The chain joins TRBV4-3 to TRBJ2-7, with 11 bases lining up with TRBD2. The CDR3 loop spans 16 amino acids. Germline V lookup: CDR1 LGHNA, CDR2 YSLEER. The junction had 6 bases not matched to a gene; V was cut back by 5 bases and J by 0 bases.